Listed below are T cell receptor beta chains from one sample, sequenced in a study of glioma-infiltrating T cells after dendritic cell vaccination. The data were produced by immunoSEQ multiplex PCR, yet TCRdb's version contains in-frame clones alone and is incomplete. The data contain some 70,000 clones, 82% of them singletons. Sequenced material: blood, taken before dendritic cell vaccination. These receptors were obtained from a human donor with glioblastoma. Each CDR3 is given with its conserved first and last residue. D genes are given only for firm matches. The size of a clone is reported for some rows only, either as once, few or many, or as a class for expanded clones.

cdr3_nt: TGTGCCAGCAGCCCACGACAGGGGGCGACCTCCTACGAGCAGTACTTC
cdr3_aa: CASSPRQGATSYEQYF
v_call: TRBV9
clone_size: -
j_call: TRBJ2-7
d_call: TRBD1

cdr3_nt: TGCAGCGTTACGGGCTCTGGAAACACCATATATTTT
cdr3_aa: CSVTGSGNTIYF
v_call: TRBV29-1
clone_size: -
j_call: TRBJ1-3
d_call: -

cdr3_nt: TGCGCCAGCAGCCAAGTCCCCCGTTCGCCCCTCCACTTT
cdr3_aa: CASSQVPRSPLHF
v_call: TRBV4-1
clone_size: -
j_call: TRBJ1-6
d_call: -

cdr3_nt: TGCAGTACAGGGCCCCCCTACGAGCAGTACTTC
cdr3_aa: CSTGPPYEQYF
v_call: TRBV20-1
clone_size: once
j_call: TRBJ2-7
d_call: -

cdr3_nt: TGTGCCAGCAAAGACAGGGGGCGCGCTGGCTACACCTTC
cdr3_aa: CASKDRGRAGYTF
v_call: TRBV27
clone_size: -
j_call: TRBJ1-2
d_call: TRBD1

cdr3_nt: TGTGCCAGCAGCCAGGGGGGCGGAGAAGCTAACTATGGCTACACCTTC
cdr3_aa: CASSQGGGEANYGYTF
v_call: TRBV6-6
clone_size: -
j_call: TRBJ1-2
d_call: TRBD1

cdr3_nt: TGTGCCAGTAGCAGGGACAGGGAGGGCACTGAAGCTTTCTTT
cdr3_aa: CASSRDREGTEAFF
v_call: TRBV19
clone_size: few
j_call: TRBJ1-1
d_call: TRBD1

cdr3_nt: TGTGCCAGCAGCTTATTGAGGCAGTCCGAGCAGTACTTC
cdr3_aa: CASSLLRQSEQYF
v_call: TRBV11-2
clone_size: -
j_call: TRBJ2-7
d_call: -

cdr3_nt: TGTGCCAGCAGCCCAGGGGGAACGAGGGTCGCGCTGTTAAAAGCTTTCTTT
cdr3_aa: CASSPGGTRVALLKAFF
v_call: TRBV5-4
clone_size: -
j_call: TRBJ1-1
d_call: TRBD1

cdr3_nt: TGCGCCAGCAGCCAGTATCCGGGGACGAACACCGGGGAGCTGTTTTTT
cdr3_aa: CASSQYPGTNTGELFF
v_call: TRBV4-1
clone_size: -
j_call: TRBJ2-2
d_call: -

cdr3_nt: TGCGCCAGCAGCTTGGAAATCGGGGCAACTAATGAAAAACTGTTTTTT
cdr3_aa: CASSLEIGATNEKLFF
v_call: TRBV5-1
clone_size: -
j_call: TRBJ1-4
d_call: -

cdr3_nt: TGTGCCAGCAGTTCACAGGGGGACTACAATGAGCAGTTCTTC
cdr3_aa: CASSSQGDYNEQFF
v_call: TRBV6-1
clone_size: -
j_call: TRBJ2-1
d_call: TRBD1

cdr3_nt: TGTGCCACCAGCAAGGACACCGGGACAGGGGGTCAGCCCCAGCATTTT
cdr3_aa: CATSKDTGTGGQPQHF
v_call: TRBV15
clone_size: -
j_call: TRBJ1-5
d_call: TRBD1

cdr3_nt: TGTGCCAGCAGCCGTGGAGGGACAGGGAGGGCGGCCTACGAGCAGTACTTC
cdr3_aa: CASSRGGTGRAAYEQYF
v_call: TRBV7-9
clone_size: -
j_call: TRBJ2-7
d_call: TRBD1

cdr3_nt: TGTGCCTGGAGTGTAACAGGGTCCGGGGAGCTGTTTTTT
cdr3_aa: CAWSVTGSGELFF
v_call: TRBV30
clone_size: -
j_call: TRBJ2-2
d_call: -

cdr3_nt: TGTGCCAGCAGTTTACCCCCTTATAGCAATCAGCCCCAGCATTTT
cdr3_aa: CASSLPPYSNQPQHF
v_call: TRBV28
clone_size: -
j_call: TRBJ1-5
d_call: -

cdr3_nt: TGTGCCAGCAGCTTCCCCGACAGTCCCTACGAGCAGTACTTC
cdr3_aa: CASSFPDSPYEQYF
v_call: TRBV7-9
clone_size: -
j_call: TRBJ2-7
d_call: -

cdr3_nt: TGTGCCAGCAGCTTAGCCCAACTAGGATCCGGCAATGAGCAGTTCTTC
cdr3_aa: CASSLAQLGSGNEQFF
v_call: TRBV7-9
clone_size: -
j_call: TRBJ2-1
d_call: -

cdr3_nt: TGTGCCAGCAGCGTAGGGGACAGTAATGAAAAACTGTTTTTT
cdr3_aa: CASSVGDSNEKLFF
v_call: TRBV9
clone_size: -
j_call: TRBJ1-4
d_call: TRBD1

cdr3_nt: TGTGCCAGCAGTGAGATGGGGGGGGCAGGAAACACCATATATTTT
cdr3_aa: CASSEMGGAGNTIYF
v_call: TRBV2
clone_size: -
j_call: TRBJ1-3
d_call: -

cdr3_nt: TGCGCCAGCAGCTTGGATTGGACAGAGAATGAAAAACTGTTTTTT
cdr3_aa: CASSLDWTENEKLFF
v_call: TRBV5-1
clone_size: -
j_call: TRBJ1-4
d_call: -

cdr3_nt: TGCGCCAGCAGCAAAACCACAACCGGGGAGCTGTTTTTT
cdr3_aa: CASSKTTTGELFF
v_call: TRBV5-1
clone_size: -
j_call: TRBJ2-2
d_call: -

cdr3_nt: TGTGCCAGCAGCCTCACCCGACTAGCGGGGGCGGGCTACAATGAGCAGTTCTTC
cdr3_aa: CASSLTRLAGAGYNEQFF
v_call: TRBV7-9
clone_size: once
j_call: TRBJ2-1
d_call: TRBD2

cdr3_nt: TGTGCCAGCAGTTACTCGAGGGACAGGGATCAGCCCCAGCATTTT
cdr3_aa: CASSYSRDRDQPQHF
v_call: TRBV6-5
clone_size: -
j_call: TRBJ1-5
d_call: TRBD1

cdr3_nt: TGCGCCAGCAGCCCCGTAGCGGGGGGTACCTACGAGCAGTACTTC
cdr3_aa: CASSPVAGGTYEQYF
v_call: TRBV4-1
clone_size: -
j_call: TRBJ2-7
d_call: TRBD2

cdr3_nt: TGTGCCAGCAGTCTCCGGACAGCCTATGCAACTAATGAAAAACTGTTTTTT
cdr3_aa: CASSLRTAYATNEKLFF
v_call: TRBV28
clone_size: few
j_call: TRBJ1-4
d_call: -

cdr3_nt: TGTGCCAGCAGCCAAGAAATTTTGGCTAGCGGAGAGCAGTACTTC
cdr3_aa: CASSQEILASGEQYF
v_call: TRBV4-2
clone_size: -
j_call: TRBJ2-5
d_call: TRBD2

cdr3_nt: TGTGCCAGCAGTTTATTCCGGGGGGGCGACGAGCAGTACTTC
cdr3_aa: CASSLFRGGDEQYF
v_call: TRBV28
clone_size: -
j_call: TRBJ2-7
d_call: TRBD2

cdr3_nt: TGTGCCACTTCGGAGACTAGCGGTTACAATGAGCAGTTCTTC
cdr3_aa: CATSETSGYNEQFF
v_call: TRBV2
clone_size: -
j_call: TRBJ2-1
d_call: TRBD2

cdr3_nt: TGTGCCAGTAGTGAACACCAAGATTGGACAGCTGAAGCTTTCTTT
cdr3_aa: CASSEHQDWTAEAFF
v_call: TRBV19
clone_size: -
j_call: TRBJ1-1
d_call: -

cdr3_nt: TGTGCCAGCAGCCTCGACAGTAATCGGGATGAAAAACTGTTTTTT
cdr3_aa: CASSLDSNRDEKLFF
v_call: TRBV7-9
clone_size: -
j_call: TRBJ1-4
d_call: -

cdr3_nt: TGTGCCAGTGCCGAAGCTAGCGGGGGACAAAAGCAGTACTTC
cdr3_aa: CASAEASGGQKQYF
v_call: TRBV27
clone_size: few
j_call: TRBJ2-7
d_call: TRBD2

cdr3_nt: TGCAGCGTTGGCTCCCAGGGCTGGGGCGAGCAGTACTTC
cdr3_aa: CSVGSQGWGEQYF
v_call: TRBV29-1
clone_size: -
j_call: TRBJ2-7
d_call: -

cdr3_nt: TGTGCCAGCAGCTTGGCAGGGTCCGCCGGATACGAGCAGTACTTC
cdr3_aa: CASSLAGSAGYEQYF
v_call: TRBV5-4
clone_size: -
j_call: TRBJ2-7
d_call: -

cdr3_nt: TGTGCCAGTAGTGACGGACTCAATCAGCCCCAGCATTTT
cdr3_aa: CASSDGLNQPQHF
v_call: TRBV19
clone_size: -
j_call: TRBJ1-5
d_call: -

cdr3_nt: TGTGCCAGCAGCCCCGGGACAGATGAAAAACTGTTTTTT
cdr3_aa: CASSPGTDEKLFF
v_call: TRBV11-3
clone_size: -
j_call: TRBJ1-4
d_call: TRBD1

cdr3_nt: TGTGCCAGCAGTGAACCTAGCGGGGCGATCTACGAGCAGTACTTC
cdr3_aa: CASSEPSGAIYEQYF
v_call: TRBV2
clone_size: -
j_call: TRBJ2-7
d_call: TRBD2

cdr3_nt: TGTGCCAGCAGTGACTCAGGATCCTTCAATGAGCAGTTCTTC
cdr3_aa: CASSDSGSFNEQFF
v_call: TRBV2
clone_size: -
j_call: TRBJ2-1
d_call: -

cdr3_nt: TGTGCCAGCAGCCCCCCGGGGGTTGGGGGTGTTGAATGTTTC
cdr3_aa: CASSPPGVGGVECF
v_call: TRBV6-5
clone_size: -
j_call: TRBJ2-7
d_call: -